This T cell receptor (beta chain) was sequenced in a study of cytomegalovirus exposure and HLA in healthy donors. CDR1 and CDR2 (germline): LGHNA, YNFKEQ. The V end lost 1 base, the J end lost 2 bases, and 9 bases lay between the germline ends. The CDR3 runs 15 residues. In its sample, this clone was seen a few times. Other DNA sequences of this sample code for an identical CDR3. The PCR made use of 60 Vbeta and 13 Jbeta primers. Using immunoSEQ multiplex PCR, the repertoire was profiled, and TCRdb retains in-frame clones only, with some absent. This sample has over 150,000 clones; 82% occur once, and the top ten carry 0.9% to 1%.

The receptor was isolated from a girl aged 2-10 years in good health and CMV-seropositive. Sequenced: PBMCs. The chain recombines TRBV4-2 with TRBJ1-5; tentatively, D is TRBD1 (6 bases). The CDR3 DNA is TGTGCCAGCAGCCAAGCGACAGGAGGCAATCAGCCCCAGCATTTT. Its protein product is CASSQATGGNQPQHF.